This T cell receptor (beta chain) originates from a study of human T cells and chemical hapten exposure. The time point: patch test 3, about 24 weeks after DPC sensitization. Indicated treatment: therapeutic diphenylcyclopropenone sensitization with weekly scalp DPC. CDR1 LGHNA and CDR2 YNFKEQ come from the germline V gene. Trimming cost V 0 bases and J 6 bases, with 21 bases left between them. The CDR3 consists of 17 residues. TCRdb independently ran MiXCR on the RACE reads; one entry per CDR3 protein. The sample records 55,000 to 80,000 distinct CDR3 sequences, 8% to 13% being singletons. The rearrangement links TRBV4-2 to TRBJ2-7; D is possibly TRBD1 (7 bases). This sequence was found in a woman in her twenties or thirties with alopecia areata. Some clones in this sample may be carry-over from other donors' samples. The sample was whole blood, taken in connection with sensitization to the hapten diphenylcyclopropenone (DPC). CDR3 protein: CASSQEPIRQGGGEQYF. The CDR3 DNA reads as TGTGCCAGCAGCCAAGAACCTATACGACAGGGAGGTGGCGAGCAGTACTTC.